The subject of this entry is one T cell receptor beta chain. Its antigen remains undetermined. Per-base quality was not reported, and no clone a single base away is much larger than it. Ophthalmopathy patients had moderately to severely active disease, Clinical Activity Score of at least 3, NOSPECS grade of at least 4, and duration under 3 months. The study excluded patients with uncontrolled infections, other autoimmune diseases, pregnancy or lactation. Diagnoses relied on clinical symptoms, serum thyroxine and TRAb, thyroid ultrasound and orbital computed tomography. PBMCs were isolated from about 9.2 ml of fresh peripheral blood by Ficoll-Paque density gradient centrifugation. Trizol reagent was used to extract total RNA, and RNA quality was then checked on an Agilent 2100 Bioanalyzer. This sample was taken from a study of T cells in Graves' hyperthyroidism and ophthalmopathy (dated by TCRdb to the late 2010s). For the wider study: Peripheral blood samples were taken at initial diagnosis, before any treatment was given. To identify distinguishing TCR V-J signatures, a discovery cohort of around 100 patients was used, comprising 43 with Graves' ophthalmopathy and around 57 with stable Graves' hyperthyroidism. Whether ophthalmopathy could be predicted prospectively was tested in an independent validation cohort made up of under 20 hyperthyroidism patients plus 17 patients who later progressed to ophthalmopathy. For training and testing, the 100 or so patients in the discovery cohort were randomly divided in a 7:3 ratio. The study also compared thyroid tissue and blood T-cell repertoires from roughly six Graves' hyperthyroidism patients. After sampling, hyperthyroidism patients received methimazole starting at 30 mg daily, and ophthalmopathy patients received high-dose intravenous methylprednisolone. The paper describes TCR Vbeta CDR3 sequencing of 140 or so peripheral blood samples, made up of 43 ophthalmopathy patients, more than 70 hyperthyroidism patients and 17 progressor patients.

What the work shows at the level of the full study, not this receptor alone: In validation, progression to ophthalmopathy was predicted by the model with more than 65% sensitivity and about 72% specificity, a median of about 6 months before onset. In cross-validation, a model built on a 13 V-J signature told ophthalmopathy apart from stable hyperthyroidism with approximately 90% sensitivity and approximately 81% specificity, and in testing the same model reached 80%/75%. No statistical method was used to fix the sample size in advance, and group allocation was not hidden from the investigators. Most expanded thyroid clonotypes (frequency above 0.001) were also detected in blood, suggesting blood repertoires may reflect thyroid immune responses.

The TCR beta CDR3 regions were amplified from RNA transcripts. The TCR CDR3 was subjected to a first round of RT-PCR using the HTBI primer set and the Qiagen OneStep RT-PCR kit. Libraries were constructed in a second round of multiplex PCR, after which size selection and purification were performed. Paired-end sequencing of the libraries was performed with 100 bp reads on an Illumina HiSeq2000. The study's processing was this. SOAPnuke was used to process the raw data, throwing out any read that contained adapters or uncalled bases, had a mean Phred below 15, or lacked an exact constant-primer or identifier match. High-quality paired reads were merged using COPE v1.2.5, and each unique nucleotide sequence was defined as a clonotype. Clonotypes were aligned to IMGT TRBV, TRBD and TRBJ reference segments using MiTCR v1.1. Only V-J combinations with frequency above 0.0001, covering 99% to 99.2% of repertoires, were analysed. A TCS score was defined as the ratio between F50 (clonal expansion) and ExV (chaos), using BLOSUM62-based TCRdist between CDR3 peptides within each V-J. Welch's t-statistics and random forest reduced fewer than 550 V-J features to fewer than 15, which were used in a naive Bayes classifier (R e1071). The raw public data were reprocessed by TCRdb itself: fastp quality trimming at Q25, MiXCR clonotype calling, in-frame beta chains only. Rows with one shared CDR3 protein collapse into an entry with the most common genes and DNA. It is TCRdb's table, rather than the study itself, that gives the V and J calls and clone size. Here the sample has approximately 300,000 distinct CDR3 sequences; about a sixth occur a single time. Of the sample, roughly 53% is held by the ten largest clones.

The specimen was blood. This clonotype was sampled from a woman aged 60-70 years with Graves' ophthalmopathy.

This receptor has the CDR3 CASRYRVFSGYTF. The base sequence is TGTGCCAGCAGGTACAGGGTGTTCTCTGGCTACACCTTC. The chain uses TRBV28 and TRBJ1-2; a tentative D match to TRBD1 spans 6 bases. Taken from the germline V gene, the CDR1 and CDR2 loops are MDHEN and SYDVKM. The CDR3 contains 13 residues, cysteine and phenylalanine counted. This entry keeps only the CDR3 DNA: 39 bases, framed from base 1. Between the V and J ends, shortened by 6 bases and 7 bases respectively, the junction contains 15 bases.